This T cell receptor (beta chain) was retrieved from a study of T cells in localized non-small cell lung cancer. Study-wide results and caveats: The greatest T cell clonality was found in uninvolved adjacent lung (higher than in tumor).

With respect to this clone: What it binds is not known.

Clones were read by immunoSEQ multiplex PCR, and TCRdb kept only the in-frame ones, dropping some. The data hold 100,000 to 150,000 clones, with roughly nine tenths observed a single time. V dropped 3 bases and J dropped 6 bases, with 15 bases sitting between them. Per the germline V gene, CDR1 is GTSNPN and CDR2 is SVGIG (reference sequence). CDR3 length: 14 amino acids. The chain carries TRBV30 and TRBJ1-5, with D perhaps matching TRBD1 (6 bases). The receptor comes from a female donor over 55 with stage I lung adenocarcinoma. Specimen: peripheral blood, collected before any cancer treatment. The CDR3 here is CAWRGPGHSQPQHF. CDR3 nucleotide sequence: TGTGCCTGGAGGGGGCCGGGACACTCTCAGCCCCAGCATTTT.